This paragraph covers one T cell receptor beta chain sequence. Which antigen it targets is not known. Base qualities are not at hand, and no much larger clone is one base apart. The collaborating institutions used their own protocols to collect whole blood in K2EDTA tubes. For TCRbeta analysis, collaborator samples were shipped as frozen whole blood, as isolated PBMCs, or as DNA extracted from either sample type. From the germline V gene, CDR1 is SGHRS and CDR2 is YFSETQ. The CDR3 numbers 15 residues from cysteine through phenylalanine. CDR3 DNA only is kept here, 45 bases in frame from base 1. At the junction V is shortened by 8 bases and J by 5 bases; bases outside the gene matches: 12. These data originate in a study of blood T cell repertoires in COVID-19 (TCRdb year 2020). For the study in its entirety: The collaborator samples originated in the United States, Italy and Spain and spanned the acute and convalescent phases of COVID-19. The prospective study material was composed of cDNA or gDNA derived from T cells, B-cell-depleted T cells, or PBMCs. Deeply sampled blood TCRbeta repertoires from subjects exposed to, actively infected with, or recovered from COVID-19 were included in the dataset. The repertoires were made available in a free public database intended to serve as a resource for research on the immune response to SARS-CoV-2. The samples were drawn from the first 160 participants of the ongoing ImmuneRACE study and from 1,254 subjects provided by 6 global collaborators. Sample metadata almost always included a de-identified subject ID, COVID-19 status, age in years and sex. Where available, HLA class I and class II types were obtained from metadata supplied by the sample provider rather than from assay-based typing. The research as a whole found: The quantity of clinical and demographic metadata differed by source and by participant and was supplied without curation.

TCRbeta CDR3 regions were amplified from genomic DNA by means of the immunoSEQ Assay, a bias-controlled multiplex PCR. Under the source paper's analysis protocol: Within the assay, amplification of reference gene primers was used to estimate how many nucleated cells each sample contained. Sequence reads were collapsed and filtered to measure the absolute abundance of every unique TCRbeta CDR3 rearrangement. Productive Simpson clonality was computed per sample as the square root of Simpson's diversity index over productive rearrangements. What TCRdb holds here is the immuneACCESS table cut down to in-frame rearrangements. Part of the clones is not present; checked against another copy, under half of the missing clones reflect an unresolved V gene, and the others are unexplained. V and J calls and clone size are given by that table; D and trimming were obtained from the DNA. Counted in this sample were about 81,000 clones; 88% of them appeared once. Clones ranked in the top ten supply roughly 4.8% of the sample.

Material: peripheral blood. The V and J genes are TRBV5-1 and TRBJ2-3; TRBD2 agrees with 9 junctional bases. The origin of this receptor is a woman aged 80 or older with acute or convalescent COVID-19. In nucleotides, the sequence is TGCGCCAGTTCCGATAGCGGGAGCGGGGGAGATACGCAGTATTTT. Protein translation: CASSDSGSGGDTQYF.